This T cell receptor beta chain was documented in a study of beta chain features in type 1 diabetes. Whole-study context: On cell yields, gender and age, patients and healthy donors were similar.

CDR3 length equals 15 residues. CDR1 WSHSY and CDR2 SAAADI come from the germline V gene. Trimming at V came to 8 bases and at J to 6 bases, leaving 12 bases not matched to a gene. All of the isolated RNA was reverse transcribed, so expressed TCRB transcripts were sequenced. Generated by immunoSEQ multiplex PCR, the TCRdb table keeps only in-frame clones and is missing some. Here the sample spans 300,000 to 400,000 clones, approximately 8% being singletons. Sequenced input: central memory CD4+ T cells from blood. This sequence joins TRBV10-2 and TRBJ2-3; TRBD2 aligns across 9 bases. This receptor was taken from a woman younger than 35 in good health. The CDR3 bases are TGCGCCAGCTTGGGTCCCCAAGGGACTAGCGATACGCAGTATTTT. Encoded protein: CASLGPQGTSDTQYF.